Following are 21 T cell receptor beta chains from one sample sequenced in a study of T cells expressing NK-cell markers. TCRdb re-called the 5' RACE reads and shows each CDR3 protein once, DNA omitted. The data show under 600,000 distinct CDR3 sequences, and the top ten clones hold 1.4%. The specimen was blood T cells: a sorted CD56 or NKG2C T cell subset, CD4+ or CD8+ T cells, or bulk PBMC T cells (not recorded which). These receptors were collected from a woman aged 45 to 65 in good health.

The rearrangement links TRBV7-9 to TRBJ2-3; TCRdb lists TRBD2, though no DNA is available to test this call. Germline V gives CDR1 SEHNR, CDR2 FQNEAQ (reference sequence). This CDR3 contains 16 residues. The chain's CDR3 is CASRKGLAGATDTQYF.

V is TRBV4-2 and J is TRBJ2-5; TCRdb's D gene call, TRBD2, goes unchecked for lack of DNA. This CDR3 comprises 14 residues. Germline V lookup: CDR1 LGHNA, CDR2 YNFKEQ. The CDR3 protein is CASSQRRGAETQYF.

The chain links TRBV5-1 to TRBJ2-5; TCRdb proposes TRBD1, but this gene call is untestable without DNA. CDR1 is SGHRS, CDR2 YFSETQ, per germline. CDR3 length: 16 amino acids. CDR3 in amino acids: CASSLELGPPQETQYF.

The chain joins TRBV20-1 to TRBJ2-5; TCRdb's D gene call, TRBD1, goes unchecked for lack of DNA. Germline CDR1 reads DFQATT; CDR2 reads SNEGSKA (reference sequence). The CDR3 spans 18 residues. The CDR3 sequence: CSARKFNPGQVFEETQYF.

This chain joins TRBV3-1 and TRBJ2-1; the D call of TRBD2 rests on TCRdb alone, since no DNA is present to check it. This CDR3 is built from 14 residues. Germline-derived CDR1 and CDR2 are LGHDT and YNNKEL (reference sequence). Here the CDR3 reads CASSQRVGYNEQFF.

The chain recombines TRBV20-1 with TRBJ2-7. Germline assignment: CDR1 DFQATT and CDR2 SNEGSKA (reference sequence). The CDR3 runs 12 residues. The CDR3 loop is CSAKDRPYEQYF.

The chain links TRBV3-1 to TRBJ2-2; the D call from TCRdb, TRBD2, cannot be confirmed without DNA. CDR1 LGHDT and CDR2 YNNKEL come from the germline V gene (reference sequence). The CDR3 sequence is 15 residues long. CDR3 residues: CASSHGQAATGELFF. Full variable domain (missing parts from reference TRBV3-1 and TRBJ2-2): DTAVSQTPKYLVTQMGNDKSIKCEQNLGHDTMYWYKQDSKKFLKIMFSYNNKELIINETVPNRFSPKSPDKAHLNLHINSLELGDSAVYFCASSHGQAATGELFFGEGSRLTVL.

The chain uses TRBV7-2 and TRBJ2-7; TCRdb's D call, TRBD1, is unchecked because there is no DNA. CDR3 length: 15 residues. CDR1 and CDR2 (germline): SGHTA, FQGNSA. CDR3 residues: CASSRAPDRGYEQYF.

V and J are TRBV5-5 and TRBJ1-5; TCRdb's D call of TRBD1 is untestable without DNA. Germline CDR1 SGHKS, CDR2 YYEKEE (reference sequence). CDR3 length: 16 residues. The CDR3 loop reads CASSWGTPQQGQPQHF.

The rearrangement uses TRBV7-7 and TRBJ2-7; as DNA is missing, the TRBD1 call by TCRdb cannot be tested. CDR3 length: 14 residues. Germline CDR1 SSHAT, CDR2 FNYEAQ (reference sequence). The CDR3 loop is CASSPTQGGYEQYF.

The rearrangement links TRBV6-6 to TRBJ1-5; checking the TCRdb D call of TRBD1 is not possible without DNA. Per germline, CDR1 MNHNY and CDR2 SVGAGI (reference sequence). The CDR3 is 14 residues long. This chain's CDR3 is CASSQQGINQPQHF.

V and J are TRBV10-2 and TRBJ2-1; with no DNA, the TCRdb D assignment of TRBD2 cannot be verified. Per germline, CDR1 WSHSY and CDR2 SAAADI. The CDR3 is made up of 20 amino acids. The CDR3 protein is CASRTPGTSGRGGAYNEQFF.

The chain recombines TRBV29-1 with TRBJ1-2; TCRdb gives TRBD1 as the D gene, but with no DNA this cannot be confirmed. The CDR3 totals 12 residues. Germline V gene data show CDR1 as SQVTM and CDR2 as ANQGSEA. The CDR3 here is CSVDGGPYGYTF.

The V call is TRBV5-1, the J call TRBJ2-3; TCRdb proposes TRBD1, but this gene call is untestable without DNA. CDR3 size: 16 residues. Germline V gives CDR1 SGHRS, CDR2 YFSETQ. CDR3 residues: CASSLVGGDFADTQYF.

The rearrangement uses TRBV3-1 and TRBJ2-1; the TCRdb call, TRBD2, lacks DNA for checking. This CDR3 has 17 residues. Per the germline V gene, CDR1 is LGHDT and CDR2 is YNNKEL (reference sequence). CDR3 in amino acids: CASSQDGGLSSYNEQFF.

The chain uses TRBV9 and TRBJ2-1; TCRdb picks TRBD1, but there is no DNA to check that call. The CDR3 is 16 amino acids. CDR1 SGDLS and CDR2 YYNGEE come from the germline V gene. The CDR3 here is CASSLGPGPDFSEQFF.

The gene calls are TRBV11-2 and TRBJ2-1; the TCRdb D gene call, TRBD2, has no DNA to confirm it. Germline V CDR1 and CDR2: SGHAT, FQNNGV. CDR3 length: 15 residues. CDR3 loop: CASSLDSGTSNEQFF.

V usage is TRBV28 and J usage is TRBJ1-6; TCRdb's D gene call, TRBD1, goes unchecked for lack of DNA. Germline-derived CDR1 and CDR2 are MDHEN and SYDVKM. This CDR3 comprises 14 residues. The CDR3: CASSSWTGNSPLHF.

The chain has TRBV20-1 and TRBJ2-2; as DNA is missing, the TRBD1 call by TCRdb cannot be tested. Germline V gene sequence: CDR1 DFQATT, CDR2 SNEGSKA (reference sequence). The CDR3 covers 16 residues. This chain's CDR3 is CSASGQGARGTGELFF.

The rearrangement links TRBV19 to TRBJ2-3. Germline values: CDR1 LNHDA, CDR2 SQIVND (reference sequence). This CDR3 has 12 amino acids. CDR3 amino acids: CASRQSTDTQYF.

The chain combines TRBV29-1 with TRBJ2-4. CDR3 size: 12 residues. Germline CDR1 and CDR2: SQVTM and ANQGSEA. CDR3 sequence reads: CSAKDGKNIQYF.